This TCR beta chain was identified during a study of OX40 agonist ivuxolimab in advanced cancers. Study as a whole: Participants averaged roughly 57 years of age (range about 23 to 90) and were around 80% male. General study points: Certain nonresponding patients likewise had low normalized T-cell clonal expansion.

Sampled blood was obtained at baseline, cycle 4 day 1, and cycle 7 day 1. The method was immunoSEQ multiplex PCR; TCRdb's version includes in-frame clones alone and lacks a portion of them. Among about 21,000 clones listed, about 89% were seen once. As regards this clone: Its antigen is still unknown.

This receptor was identified in an adult with an advanced solid tumor such as melanoma, head and neck, liver or kidney cancer. Material: CD4+ or CD8+ T cells sorted from blood, obtained in a trial of the OX40 agonist ivuxolimab.

The CDR3 spells CASSFGAAYEQYF. The CDR3, as DNA: TGTGCCAGCAGTTTTGGGGCAGCTTACGAGCAGTACTTC. This rearrangement joins TRBV6-1 to TRBJ2-7, with D possibly matching TRBD1 (5 bases). The CDR3 is 13 residues long. Trimming pared 5 bases from V and 4 bases from J, leaving 12 bases between. CDR1 is MNHNS, CDR2 SASEGT, per germline.